Reported below is one T cell receptor (beta chain). Its matching antigen is unknown. TCRdb's copy holds only in-frame clones and misses some; the assay was immunoSEQ multiplex PCR. This sample has 20,000 to 30,000 clones, with nearly 85% found just once. The data belong to a study of OX40 agonist ivuxolimab in advanced cancers. CDR1 and CDR2 (germline): SQVTM, ANQGSEA. V lost 6 bases, J lost 2 bases, and 12 bases stayed unmatched. This CDR3 has 15 residues. Study-level points and caveats: Still undetermined is the antigen specificity of the expanded peripheral T cells.

This sequence originates from an adult with an advanced solid tumor such as melanoma, head and neck, liver or kidney cancer. Sequencing was performed on CD4+ or CD8+ T cells sorted from blood, taken in a trial of the OX40 agonist ivuxolimab. This sequence joins TRBV29-1 and TRBJ1-2; TRBD1 aligns across 7 bases. DNA for the CDR3: TGCAGCGTCTTAACCCCAGACAGGGAAAACTATGGCTACACCTTC. Residues: CSVLTPDRENYGYTF.